These T cell receptor beta chains were read from a single sample in a study of blood T cell repertoires in COVID-19. Sequencing was performed with immunoSEQ multiplex PCR; in TCRdb, only in-frame clones are kept and a portion is missing. The top ten clones hold 6.2% of a sample with 130,000 to 150,000 clones, 85% of them seen once. Sequencing was performed on PBMCs or T cells enriched from blood (not recorded which). These receptors were collected from a woman aged 40 to 55 who had recovered from COVID-19. Each CDR3 is given with its conserved first and last residue.

CASSSLQGVNTIYF,TRBV11-2,TRBJ1-3
CASSSASTAEGEAFF,TRBV13,TRBJ1-1
CSASRTDTEAFF,TRBV20-1,TRBJ1-1
CATSGTSGTNEQFF,TRBV27,TRBJ2-1
CASKQQETYNEQFF,TRBV28,TRBJ2-1
CASSLDRAQETQYF,TRBV5-4,TRBJ2-5
CASSWRGGRADTQYF,TRBV7-6,TRBJ2-3
CASSDRGIGNTEAFF,TRBV6-1,TRBJ1-1
CASSLLPRDTEAFF,TRBV7-8,TRBJ1-1
CASSPTRDRPYEQYF,TRBV18,TRBJ2-7
CASSQDPAGGLVSYNEQFF,TRBV4-1,TRBJ2-1
CASSQGLAVFNTGELFF,TRBV3-1/TRBV3-2,TRBJ2-2
CASSLARSQPQHF,TRBV11-2,TRBJ1-5
CASLKGTLNTGELFF,TRBV6-5,TRBJ2-2
CASSHVNRQGAVGYTF,TRBV3-1/TRBV3-2,TRBJ1-2
CASSLGRGSYEQYF,TRBV13,TRBJ2-7
CASGFGLAADTQYF,TRBV12-5,TRBJ2-3
CASSGGQGRATEAFF,TRBV5-6,TRBJ1-1
CASSFRVGGQSSYEQYF,TRBV7-8,TRBJ2-7
CGVGARYGYTF,TRBV6-5,TRBJ1-2
CASSPLGVGNTEAFF,TRBV5-6,TRBJ1-1
CASSLVRFGTGGDITEAFF,TRBV7-8,TRBJ1-1
CSVAVDYGYTF,TRBV29-1,TRBJ1-2
CASSLGDRFDSSIEQFF,TRBV11-2,TRBJ2-1
CASSSTSTGGAGPNYGYTF,TRBV27,TRBJ1-2
CASSQTAGAGTDTQYF,TRBV4-1,TRBJ2-3
CASRSMGGAKNIQYF,TRBV2,TRBJ2-4
CASSVGGGFSGNTIYF,TRBV5-4,TRBJ1-3
CSVAAGKNEQFF,TRBV29-1,TRBJ2-1
CASSYAGSPANEQFF,TRBV11-3,TRBJ2-1
CATSGTTYTGELFF,TRBV7-9,TRBJ2-2
CASSLARVTGGRGPYEQYF,TRBV7-8,TRBJ2-7
CASRLAGRCGNTIYF,TRBV12-2,TRBJ1-3
CASSVDRGSYNEQFF,TRBV2,TRBJ2-1
CASSYGQNYGYTF,TRBV6-2/TRBV6-3,TRBJ1-2
CASSPDDRGTFF,TRBV18,TRBJ1-1
CASSLEGSQPQHF,TRBV5-1,TRBJ1-5
CASRGGLAGVEQYF,TRBV6-5,TRBJ2-7
CASSLFSGTGGTEAFF,TRBV11-2,TRBJ1-1
CASSTNRGGHGYTF,TRBV21-1,TRBJ1-2
CASSDHGTGLEQFF,TRBV2,TRBJ2-1
CASSWGQDYGYTF,TRBV27,TRBJ1-2
CASSIAFTDYEQYF,TRBV19,TRBJ2-7
CASSWGTGPTFGETQYF,TRBV19,TRBJ2-5
CASSPGTGGTDTQYF,TRBV3-1/TRBV3-2,TRBJ2-3
CASSLAGGRETQYF,TRBV28,TRBJ2-5
CASSIGTAGDEQFF,TRBV7-3,TRBJ2-1
CASSIRGGNGYTF,TRBV19,TRBJ1-2
CASSYSPTAPYGYTF,TRBV6-2/TRBV6-3,TRBJ1-2
CAITSPGTGRTGELFF,TRBV10-3,TRBJ2-2
CASRTGFFEQYF,TRBV2,TRBJ2-7
CASSKALGLAGGTRVNEQFF,TRBV21-1,TRBJ2-1
CASSLGLAEQYF,TRBV5-4,TRBJ2-7
CASSIGQEETQYF,TRBV5-1,TRBJ2-5
CASGVRANTEAFF,TRBV19,TRBJ1-1
CASSATSPQETQYF,TRBV5-1,TRBJ2-5
CAWSVFSSGPADQYF,TRBV30,TRBJ2-3